The rows below give T cell receptor beta chains drawn from one sample of a study of blood T cell repertoires in COVID-19. Sequenced by immunoSEQ multiplex PCR; TCRdb stores in-frame clones only, minus some. The sample consists of 200,000 to 300,000 clones, over 80% of them appearing once. Sequenced input: peripheral blood. The receptors originated from a woman aged 40 to 55 with acute or convalescent COVID-19. Each CDR3 is given with its conserved first and last residue. The order of the fields is D gene, J gene, V gene, CDR3 DNA, CDR3 protein. A D gene is named only where the DNA matches it firmly.

. TRBJ1-1 TRBV9 TGTGCCAGCAGCTCCCAAGCGGGGACTGAAGCTTTCTTT CASSSQAGTEAFF
. TRBJ1-4 TRBV5-6 TGTGCCAGCAGCTTGGATGTGGGGCTATCTAATGAAAAACTGTTTTTT CASSLDVGLSNEKLFF
TRBD1 TRBJ1-4 TRBV5-1 TGCGCCAGCAGCTTCGGACAGGGGGCGGGGGAAAAACTGTTTTTT CASSFGQGAGEKLFF
TRBD2 TRBJ2-1 TRBV6-5 TGTGCCAGCAGTTCCCCGGGACTAGCGACGAATGAGCAGTTCTTC CASSSPGLATNEQFF
TRBD1 TRBJ1-3 TRBV10-2 TGCGCCAGGAGGGACAGGATGAGCTCTGGAAACACCATATATTTT CARRDRMSSGNTIYF
TRBD1 TRBJ1-3 TRBV7-9 TGTGCCAGCAACCCGACAGGGGCTGGAAACACCATATATTTT CASNPTGAGNTIYF
. TRBJ1-5 TRBV5-6 TGTGCCAGCAGCTTGGCGGATCAGCCCCAGCATTTT CASSLADQPQHF
TRBD1 TRBJ1-1 TRBV6-5 TGTGCCACCTTAGGGGGCATCACCACTGAAGCTTTCTTT CATLGGITTEAFF
TRBD2 TRBJ2-1 TRBV2 TGTGCCAGCAGTCCATATGTGGTAGCGGGGGGCCATGAGCAGTTCTTC CASSPYVVAGGHEQFF
. TRBJ2-5 TRBV5-1 TGCGCCAGCAGCAAAGGGACACAGGGCGAGACCCAGTACTTC CASSKGTQGETQYF
TRBD2 TRBJ2-2 TRBV19 TGTGCCAGTAGTTTGGGGGGGTACACCGGGGAGCTGTTTTTT CASSLGGYTGELFF
. TRBJ2-3 TRBV7-3 TGTGCCAGCAGCTACGGGACTTTCACAGATACGCAGTATTTT CASSYGTFTDTQYF
. TRBJ2-3 TRBV2 TGTGCCAGCAGTGACTCCAGCACAGATACGCAGTATTTT CASSDSSTDTQYF
. TRBJ1-2 TRBV9 TGTGCCAGCAGCGTAGGCGTACAGCCAAACTATGGCTACACCTTC CASSVGVQPNYGYTF
. TRBJ1-2 TRBV6-5 TGTGCCAGCAGTTACAGCGGCTACTATGGCTACACCTTC CASSYSGYYGYTF
. TRBJ1-1 TRBV5-4 TGTGCCAGCAGCCGGGTCTCCGGGGACACTGAAGCTTTCTTT CASSRVSGDTEAFF
. TRBJ2-6 TRBV6-5 TGTGCCAGCAGTTACTCGAGGATCTCTGGGGCCAACGTCCTGACTTTC CASSYSRISGANVLTF